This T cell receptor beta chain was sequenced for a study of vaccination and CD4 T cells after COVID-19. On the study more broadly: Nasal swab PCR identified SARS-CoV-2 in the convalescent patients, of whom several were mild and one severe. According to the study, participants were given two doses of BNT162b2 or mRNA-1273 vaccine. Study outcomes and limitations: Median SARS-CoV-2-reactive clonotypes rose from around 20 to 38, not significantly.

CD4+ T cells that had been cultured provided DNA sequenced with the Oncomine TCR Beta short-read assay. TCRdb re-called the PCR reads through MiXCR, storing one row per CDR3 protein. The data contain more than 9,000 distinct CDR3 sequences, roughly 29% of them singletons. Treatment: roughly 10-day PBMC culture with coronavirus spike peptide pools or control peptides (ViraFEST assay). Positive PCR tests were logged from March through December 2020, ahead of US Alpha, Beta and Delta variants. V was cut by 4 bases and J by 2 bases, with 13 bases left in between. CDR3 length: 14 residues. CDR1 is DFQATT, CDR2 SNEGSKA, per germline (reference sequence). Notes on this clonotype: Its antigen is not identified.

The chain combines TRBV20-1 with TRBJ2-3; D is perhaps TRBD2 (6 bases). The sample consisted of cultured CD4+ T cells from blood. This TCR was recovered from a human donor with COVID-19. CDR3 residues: CSAISAGTTDTQYF. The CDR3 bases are TGCAGTGCTATAAGCGCGGGGACCACAGATACGCAGTATTTT.